This TCR beta chain came from a study of blood T cells in healthy people across ages (dated by TCRdb to the mid-2010s). Regarding the study in general: In model experiments, template switching captured about one uniquely barcoded TCR beta cDNA molecule for every two T cells. Using deep sequencing normalized with unique cDNA molecular identifiers, the study measured how TCR beta repertoire diversity changes with age. The donors were split into four age groups: young (average about 15 years), middle-aged (39), aged (approximately 60) and long-lived (approximately 80). Two additional independent replicas of 1 million unique cDNA reads from the same blood draw were analyzed for two donors (one aged 18 to 30 and one aged 80 or older).

This clonotype has ten or more counts. Its antigen has not been determined. No clone much larger than this one lies a single base away; base qualities are absent. The library was prepared using 5' RACE. These reads were obtained on an Illumina HiSeq 2500. The second PCR ran for about 7 to 11 cycles and used a J-beta primer mix along with a sample-barcoded 5' primer. Each TCR beta cDNA molecule received a unique molecular identifier from a template-switch 5' adaptor carrying 12 random nucleotides. At least 3 million CDR3-containing paired-end reads were obtained from each sample. First-strand cDNA was synthesized from all RNA with the Mint cDNA synthesis kit, primed by a TRBC-specific oligonucleotide. After uracil-DNA glycosylase treatment, a first 18-cycle PCR used universal primers M1SS and BC2_uni_R on all cDNA. Per the source publication's procedure: For normalization, 1 million high-quality reads, each with a distinct molecular identifier, were randomly selected from each sample. Instead of being binned into consensus sequences, reads that shared molecular identifiers were thrown out. MiTCR, set to a Q25 quality threshold and the strictest error-elimination algorithm, was used for CDR3 identification, clonotype clustering and error correction. Lower-bound total TCR beta diversity was estimated with a nonparametric unseen species model using Euler transformation. The public reads were reanalyzed by TCRdb: fastp trimming at Q25, MiXCR alignment, in-frame beta chains only. All rows with the same CDR3 protein become a single entry with the most common DNA and genes. These V and J calls rely on TCRdb rather than the paper's analysis. In all, the sample holds approximately 580,000 distinct CDR3 sequences, and around 24% of those were seen once. The biggest ten clones account for 8.7% of the sample.

Measured from the cysteine to the phenylalanine, the CDR3 is 13 residues long. CDR3 DNA is the only sequence kept; it has 39 bases, read in frame from the first base. CDR1 and CDR2, looked up from the germline V gene, are SQVTM and ANQGSEA. V is shortened by 6 bases, J by 6 bases, and the region joining them spans 15 bases. The donors were roughly 40 Caucasian individuals from Russia, aged roughly 6 to 95 years, who were systemically healthy. About 10 milliliters of peripheral blood were drawn from each donor into EDTA-treated Vacutainer tubes. Ficoll-Paque density-gradient centrifugation was used to isolate PBMCs, with at least 7 million obtained per sample. Trizol reagent was used to extract total RNA from PBMCs, with at least 5 micrograms per sample. For every donor, flow cytometry on a PBMC aliquot measured the percentage of naive CD45RAhigh/CD27high T cells. The paper's findings and limits, for the study overall: There was a strong correlation between observed TCR beta diversity and the percentage of naive T cells measured by flow cytometry. As age increased, observed TCR beta diversity per million T cells dropped in a roughly linear way, and a significant reduction was already evident by age 40. Compared with the aged group, more naive CD4+ T cells, fewer expanded clones and increased TCR diversity were shown by the long-lived group, suggesting age selection. Bulk unsorted PBMC profiling prevented conclusive comparison of naive and antigen-experienced compartments. Estimates of total diversity based on one million sequenced T cells were considered lower bounds and underestimates. Because donor CMV infection status was unknown, age-related changes in expanded clonotypes were potentially confounded.

This same sample was also taken into another study, of T cells of mothers and their children. Per that second paper: Nine systemically healthy Caucasian individuals served as donors, namely three mothers together with their six children. cDNA synthesis used all of the extracted RNA, with 1.5 ug of RNA in each 15 ul reaction. In the second PCR, the M1S primer added sample barcodes and 2-4 random nucleotides. Over 9 million TCR beta CDR3 reads came from each mother, compared with millions of reads from each child. Thymic selection shapes the output of TCR recombination in a similar way in related and unrelated pairs, and inherited differences have a minor effect. Normalized repertoire overlap was always found to be slightly, but never significantly, higher in related mother-child pairs than in unrelated mother-child pairs. With a sensitivity of approximately 100 clones per million clonotypes, no persistent microchimeric T cell clones were detected. In the study, deep NGS was used to compare the TCR beta repertoires of mothers and children, and features distinguishing related mother-child pairs from unrelated individuals were sought. Mothers averaged approximately 41 +/- 4 years of age and children averaged about 10 +/- 4 years. After adapter ligation was performed with NEBNext reagents, the libraries were sequenced on an Illumina HiSeq 2000 with 100+100 nt paired-end reads. To prevent cross-contamination, the mother and child libraries were prepared a month apart and were sequenced in separate runs. Between roughly 500,000 and 2,300,000 distinct TCR beta clonotypes were identified per donor. Naive TCR beta clonotypes were estimated from low-frequency clonotypes matched to each donor's FACS-determined naive share, without sorting.

Sequencing was carried out using blood. The V gene is TRBV29-1 and the J gene is TRBJ2-1; 5 matching bases give a weak D call of TRBD2. This receptor was obtained from a boy aged 10-17 years in good health. The CDR3 sequence is CSVRPGMSNEQFF. The nucleotide sequence reads as follows: TGCAGCGTCCGACCCGGGATGAGCAATGAGCAGTTCTTC.